These 14 T cell receptor beta chains were all obtained from the same sample, sequenced in a study of CD8 T cells in ankylosing spondylitis listed by TCRdb under 2017. The library was made by 5' RACE. TCRdb records Illumina HiSeq 2500 as the sequencer. TCRdb took the public reads, trimmed them with fastp at Q25, ran MiXCR for clone calling and kept in-frame beta chains. Under each unique CDR3 protein, matching rows form one entry showing the most common genes and DNA. Across this sample there are about 42,000 distinct CDR3 sequences, with 4% seen only once. The top ten hold around 3.6% of the sample. The sample taken for sequencing was blood, either unsorted or a sorted T cell fraction (not recorded which). These receptors came from a female donor with ankylosing spondylitis or in good health (not recorded which).

This clonotype was seen ten or more times. The junction differs from germline at one of its ends, possibly a read error. This sequence joins TRBV9 and TRBJ1-5; TRBD1 might be the D (5 bases). Germline V gives CDR1 SGDLS, CDR2 YYNGEE. This CDR3 has 15 amino acids. The CDR3 nucleotides are TGTGCCAGCAGCCCTTCGGGGCCTGGCAATCAGCCCCAGCGTTTT. Translated: CASSPSGPGNQPQRF.

V gene TRBV9 combines with J gene TRBJ1-1, with 9 bases matching TRBD1. Unmatched junction bases numbered 7, after V lost 4 bases and J lost 6 bases. Germline CDR1 and CDR2: SGDLS and YYNGEE. The CDR3 is made up of 14 amino acids. The CDR3 nucleotides are TGTGCCAGCAGCCTCTCGGGGACAGGGTCTGAAGCTTTCTTT. Its protein product is CASSLSGTGSEAFF. The variable domain in full, with the rest retrieved from reference TRBV9 and TRBJ1-1, is DSGVTQTPKHLITATGQRVTLRCSPRSGDLSVYWYQQSLDQGLQFLIQYYNGEERAKGNILERFSAQQFPDLHSELNLSSLELGDSALYFCASSLSGTGSEAFFGQGTRLTVV.

This clonotype was seen repeatedly, ten times or more. The chain uses TRBV9 and TRBJ1-1; 7 bases map to TRBD1. The CDR3 extends over 12 amino acids. The V gene end was trimmed by 3 bases and the J gene end by 7 bases; junction bases not matched to a gene: 3. Germline V CDR1 and CDR2: SGDLS, YYNGEE. The CDR3 DNA sequence: TGTGCCAGCAGCGCAGGGGGAGATGAAGCTTTCTTT. This translates into CASSAGGDEAFF.

This clonotype was seen many times. The chain combines TRBV9 with TRBJ2-2; D perhaps matches TRBD2 (6 bases). The V gene's germline CDR1 is SGDLS and CDR2 YYNGEE. Trimming removed 3 bases from V and 4 bases from J, with 16 bases in between. CDR3 length: 16 amino acids. CDR3: CASSETTRVVTGELFF. The CDR3 DNA reads TGTGCCAGCAGCGAGACGACTAGAGTGGTCACCGGGGAGCTGTTTTTT.

This clonotype was counted at least ten times. The chain combines TRBV9 with TRBJ1-2, with D possibly TRBD1 on 6 matching bases. Germline-derived CDR1 and CDR2 are SGDLS and YYNGEE. The CDR3 is made up of 16 amino acids. V was pared by 3 bases and J by 4 bases, with 19 bases between. For the CDR3, the DNA is TGTGCCAGCAGCGCGGACACAGGGAACGGGGGCTATGGCTACACCTTC. Translated, it gives CASSADTGNGGYGYTF. The entire variable domain, with the rest obtained from reference TRBV9 and TRBJ1-2, is as follows: DSGVTQTPKHLITATGQRVTLRCSPRSGDLSVYWYQQSLDQGLQFLIQYYNGEERAKGNILERFSAQQFPDLHSELNLSSLELGDSALYFCASSADTGNGGYGYTFGSGTRLTVV.

Many counts were recorded for this clonotype. V usage is TRBV9 and J usage is TRBJ1-1; tentatively, D is TRBD1 (5 bases). This CDR3 comprises 16 residues. Per the germline V gene, CDR1 is SGDLS and CDR2 is YYNGEE. V shed 0 bases and J shed 0 bases, with 12 bases lying between them. The CDR3 bases are TGTGCCAGCAGCGTAGAAGGACATGGCGTGAACACTGAAGCTTTCTTT. Its protein product is CASSVEGHGVNTEAFF.

By share of the sample, this clonotype is medium-sized. J is TRBJ1-3 and V is TRBV9; 9 bases match TRBD1. The J segment lost 3 bases and the V segment lost 3 bases, leaving 10 bases of the junction unmatched. CDR1 and CDR2 from the germline V gene are SGDLS and YYNGEE. The length of the CDR3 is 17 residues. CDR3 protein: CASSATGGSAVGNTIYF. Written as DNA, the CDR3 is TGTGCCAGCAGCGCCACAGGGGGCTCCGCTGTTGGAAACACCATATATTTT.

At least ten counts were recorded for this clonotype. The rearrangement links TRBV9 to TRBJ1-1; 9 nucleotides agree with TRBD1. The trim removed 3 bases at V and 6 bases at J, leaving 9 bases unmatched. CDR1 SGDLS and CDR2 YYNGEE come from the germline V gene. The CDR3 spans 15 residues. CDR3 bases: TGTGCCAGCAGCGATAAGGGACAGGGCGGATCTGAAGCTTTCTTT. It specifies CASSDKGQGGSEAFF.

This chain uses TRBV9 with TRBJ1-1; no definite D call. The CDR3 has 14 residues. Germline CDR1 is SGDLS and CDR2 is YYNGEE. Trimming stripped 2 bases from V and 0 bases from J, with 8 bases between. The CDR3 here is CASSVTTMNTEAFF. CDR3 nucleotides: TGTGCCAGCAGCGTTACAACGATGAACACTGAAGCTTTCTTT.

At least ten counts were recorded for this clonotype. This sequence joins TRBV9 and TRBJ1-2; the D gene is possibly TRBD1 (6 bases). Germline lookup yields CDR1 SGDLS and CDR2 YYNGEE. There are 14 residues in the CDR3. Trimming cost V 4 bases and J 0 bases, with 10 bases left between them. CDR3 sequence (DNA): TGTGCCAGCAGCCGGGACATATCTAACTATGGCTACACCTTC. This codes for CASSRDISNYGYTF. The full variable domain, with the rest looked up from reference TRBV9 and TRBJ1-2, is DSGVTQTPKHLITATGQRVTLRCSPRSGDLSVYWYQQSLDQGLQFLIQYYNGEERAKGNILERFSAQQFPDLHSELNLSSLELGDSALYFCASSRDISNYGYTFGSGTRLTVV.

This clonotype was observed at least ten times. The gene calls are TRBV9 and TRBJ2-7; perhaps TRBD1 as D (6 bases). V gave up 3 bases and J gave up 7 bases, with 17 bases separating them. CDR3 length: 14 residues. The V gene's germline CDR1 is SGDLS and CDR2 YYNGEE. The CDR3 loop is CASSGGTTGKEQYF. CDR3 in DNA: TGTGCCAGCAGCGGAGGGACCACAGGGAAAGAGCAGTACTTC.

This clonotype occurred many times. The V call is TRBV9, the J call TRBJ2-2; the D call may be TRBD1 or TRBD2 (5 bases each). Germline CDR1 reads SGDLS; CDR2 reads YYNGEE. The ends were cut back, 3 bases at V and 4 bases at J, with 22 bases in the middle. The CDR3 contains 18 residues. The CDR3 protein is CASSARPGTWGSTGELFF. DNA of the CDR3: TGTGCCAGCAGCGCGCGCCCGGGGACGTGGGGCAGCACCGGGGAGCTGTTTTTT. Full variable domain (rest looked up from reference TRBV9 and TRBJ2-2): DSGVTQTPKHLITATGQRVTLRCSPRSGDLSVYWYQQSLDQGLQFLIQYYNGEERAKGNILERFSAQQFPDLHSELNLSSLELGDSALYFCASSARPGTWGSTGELFFGEGSRLTVL.

This clonotype was found many times. This sequence joins TRBV9 and TRBJ1-1, with D hard to call. In germline, CDR1 is SGDLS, CDR2 YYNGEE. V was shortened by 2 bases and J by 0 bases, with 5 bases between the two germline ends. This CDR3 region has 13 residues. The CDR3 loop is CASSVTVNTEAFF. In DNA form, the CDR3 reads TGTGCCAGCAGCGTTACAGTGAACACTGAAGCTTTCTTT. Variable domain in full (rest from reference TRBV9 and TRBJ1-1): DSGVTQTPKHLITATGQRVTLRCSPRSGDLSVYWYQQSLDQGLQFLIQYYNGEERAKGNILERFSAQQFPDLHSELNLSSLELGDSALYFCASSVTVNTEAFFGQGTRLTVV.

This clonotype was seen repeatedly, ten times or more. The rearrangement uses TRBV9 and TRBJ1-1, with D possibly matching TRBD1 (6 bases). The CDR3 runs 16 residues. Trimming pared 3 bases from V and 5 bases from J, leaving 20 bases between. Germline CDR1 reads SGDLS; CDR2 reads YYNGEE. The CDR3, as DNA: TGTGCCAGCAGCGAGAGCAGTACAGGGTGGGGAACTGAAGCTTTCTTT. Translated, it gives CASSESSTGWGTEAFF.